The 6 T cell receptor beta chains presented below share a single source sample, sequenced in a study of blood T cells in healthy people across ages. Using a J-beta primer mix together with a sample-barcoded 5' primer, a second PCR was run for roughly 6 to 12 cycles. TCRdb re-called the 5' RACE reads through MiXCR, storing one row per CDR3 protein. The table has hundreds of thousands of distinct CDR3 sequences, around a fifth seen once; the top ten hold 3.6%. Sequenced input: blood. The source of these receptors is a man aged 65 to 79 in good health.

This clonotype was counted many times. The chain employs TRBV29-1 and TRBJ2-7; possibly TRBD1 or TRBD2 for D (6 bases each). V was shortened by 5 bases and J by 0 bases, with 11 bases between the two germline ends. CDR1 and CDR2 from the germline V gene are SQVTM and ANQGSEA. The CDR3 is made up of 13 amino acids. The CDR3 DNA reads as TGCAGCGTTTTGGGGGGCAGCTCCTACGAGCAGTACTTC. Translated: CSVLGGSSYEQYF.

The chain couples TRBV12-3 or TRBV12-4 to TRBJ1-3; 7 bases agree with TRBD1. The CDR3 totals 14 residues. V shed 2 bases and J 4 bases; nucleotides not matched to a gene: 2. The CDR3 region is CASSLRGQGNTIYF. DNA of the CDR3: TGTGCCAGCAGTTTAAGGGGGCAGGGAAACACCATATATTTT.

This clonotype occurred many times. This chain uses TRBV7-2 with TRBJ2-1; D gene ambiguous. The CDR3 has 15 amino acids. Germline CDR1 is SGHTA and CDR2 is FQGNSA. V was shortened by 2 bases and J by 1 base, with 9 bases between the two germline ends. CDR3 amino acids: CASSLFFGSYNEQFF. The CDR3 nucleotides are TGTGCCAGCAGCTTATTTTTCGGGTCCTACAATGAGCAGTTCTTC.

The chain has TRBV24-1 and TRBJ2-1, with D perhaps matching TRBD2 (6 bases). V was clipped by 4 bases and J by 1 base, with 10 bases between them. The CDR3 is 15 amino acids. Per germline, CDR1 KGHDR and CDR2 SFDVKD. In nucleotides, the CDR3 is TGTGCCACCAGTGAACCGGGGACTTCCTACAATGAGCAGTTCTTC. Protein sequence: CATSEPGTSYNEQFF.

J is TRBJ2-7 and V is TRBV6-1; 9 bases are a match to TRBD1. Near its end, the DNA agrees better with TRBJ2-5, so the J call may be wrong. The CDR3 spans 15 residues. Germline CDR1 MNHNS, CDR2 SASEGT. The CDR3 DNA reads as TGTGCCAGCAGTGAGGACAGGGGCGTTCAAGAGACCCAGTACTTC. Translating gives CASSEDRGVQETQYF.

The chain carries TRBV5-1 and TRBJ1-5; TRBD1 matches at 7 bases. Germline loops: CDR1 SGHRS, CDR2 YFSETQ. V was clipped by 0 bases and J by 2 bases; unmatched bases: 2. This CDR3 has 15 residues. The CDR3 nucleotides read TGCGCCAGCAGCTTGGACGGACAGGGCAATCAGCCCCAGCATTTT. It is translated as CASSLDGQGNQPQHF.